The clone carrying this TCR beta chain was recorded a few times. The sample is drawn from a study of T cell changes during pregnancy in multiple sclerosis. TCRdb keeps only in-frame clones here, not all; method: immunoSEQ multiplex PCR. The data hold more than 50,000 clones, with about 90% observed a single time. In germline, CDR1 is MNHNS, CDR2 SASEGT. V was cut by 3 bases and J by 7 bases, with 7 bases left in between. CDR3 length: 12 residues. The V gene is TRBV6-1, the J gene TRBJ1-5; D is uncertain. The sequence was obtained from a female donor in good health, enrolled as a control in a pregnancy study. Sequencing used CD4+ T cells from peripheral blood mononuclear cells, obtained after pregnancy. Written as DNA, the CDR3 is TGTGCCAGCAGTGACTTGCGGCAGCCCCAGCATTTT. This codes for CASSDLRQPQHF.